This is a list of T cell receptor beta chains from one sample in a study of T cells after posttransplantation cyclophosphamide. TCRdb's copy holds only in-frame clones and misses some; the assay was immunoSEQ multiplex PCR. This sample shows 25,000 to 30,000 clones and no singletons; about 1.5% rests with the ten largest. The sample comprised PBMCs. The receptors stem from a man aged 50-60 years in good health, CMV-negative, and a related stem cell transplant donor. CDR3s include the opening cysteine and the closing phenylalanine or tryptophan. Fields, in order: V gene, J gene, clone size, D gene, CDR3 length, CDR3 protein, CDR3 DNA. A D gene is named only where the DNA matches it firmly. The size entry gives once, few or many counts, or a class when the clone is expanded.

V gene: TRBV4-2
J gene: TRBJ2-3
clone size: many
D gene: .
CDR3 length: 16
CDR3 protein: CASSQVLGGHTDTQYF
CDR3 DNA: TGTGCCAGCAGCCAAGTGCTGGGCGGACACACAGATACGCAGTATTTT

V gene: TRBV19
J gene: TRBJ2-1
clone size: many
D gene: TRBD2
CDR3 length: 15
CDR3 protein: CASSNERGGVYEQFF
CDR3 DNA: TGTGCCAGTAGTAACGAGCGGGGGGGCGTCTATGAGCAGTTCTTC

V gene: TRBV7-9
J gene: TRBJ1-2
clone size: many
D gene: TRBD1
CDR3 length: 14
CDR3 protein: CASISLSGQGLHTF
CDR3 DNA: TGTGCCAGCATTTCCCTTTCGGGACAGGGGCTTCACACCTTC

V gene: TRBV5-6
J gene: TRBJ2-6
clone size: many
D gene: TRBD1
CDR3 length: 17
CDR3 protein: CASSWGTASSGANVLTF
CDR3 DNA: TGTGCCAGCAGCTGGGGGACAGCGAGCTCTGGGGCCAACGTCCTGACTTTC

V gene: TRBV29-1
J gene: TRBJ2-3
clone size: many
D gene: TRBD2
CDR3 length: 15
CDR3 protein: CSVVGLAGATDTQYF
CDR3 DNA: TGCAGCGTGGTTGGGCTAGCGGGGGCCACAGATACGCAGTATTTT

V gene: TRBV6-1
J gene: TRBJ2-3
clone size: many
D gene: TRBD2
CDR3 length: 16
CDR3 protein: CASSERGGYSTDTQYF
CDR3 DNA: TGTGCCAGCAGTGAACGGGGGGGCTATAGCACAGATACGCAGTATTTT

V gene: TRBV20-1
J gene: TRBJ2-7
clone size: many
D gene: TRBD1
CDR3 length: 11
CDR3 protein: CSAGTGNEQYF
CDR3 DNA: TGCAGTGCTGGGACAGGTAACGAGCAGTACTTC

V gene: TRBV6-6
J gene: TRBJ2-7
clone size: many
D gene: TRBD1
CDR3 length: 13
CDR3 protein: CASRTRDSYEQYF
CDR3 DNA: TGTGCCAGCAGGACCCGGGACAGCTACGAGCAGTACTTC

V gene: TRBV30
J gene: TRBJ1-3
clone size: many
D gene: TRBD1
CDR3 length: 16
CDR3 protein: CAWSLLYGTVGNTIYF
CDR3 DNA: TGTGCCTGGAGCTTACTATACGGGACAGTGGGAAACACCATATATTTT

V gene: TRBV18
J gene: TRBJ1-1
clone size: many
D gene: .
CDR3 length: 15
CDR3 protein: CASSPWGGTNTEAFF
CDR3 DNA: TGTGCCAGCTCACCGTGGGGGGGAACGAACACTGAAGCTTTCTTT

V gene: TRBV19
J gene: TRBJ2-5
clone size: many
D gene: TRBD1
CDR3 length: 14
CDR3 protein: CASGTGGLVETQYF
CDR3 DNA: TGTGCCAGCGGGACAGGGGGACTTGTGGAGACCCAGTACTTC

V gene: TRBV11-3
J gene: TRBJ2-2
clone size: many
D gene: .
CDR3 length: 17
CDR3 protein: CASSHSYYPSPNGELFF
CDR3 DNA: TGTGCCAGCAGCCATTCATATTATCCCTCCCCTAACGGGGAGCTGTTTTTT

V gene: TRBV5-8
J gene: TRBJ1-1
clone size: many
D gene: .
CDR3 length: 13
CDR3 protein: CASSRQMNTEAFF
CDR3 DNA: TGTGCCAGCAGCCGACAGATGAACACTGAAGCTTTCTTT

V gene: TRBV27
J gene: TRBJ1-2
clone size: many
D gene: .
CDR3 length: 11
CDR3 protein: CASRYNYGYTF
CDR3 DNA: TGTGCCAGTCGGTATAACTATGGCTACACCTTC

V gene: TRBV6-6
J gene: TRBJ1-2
clone size: many
D gene: .
CDR3 length: 12
CDR3 protein: CASSYVVYGYTF
CDR3 DNA: TGTGCCAGCAGTTATGTCGTTTATGGCTACACCTTC

V gene: TRBV5-1
J gene: TRBJ2-2
clone size: many
D gene: TRBD1
CDR3 length: 16
CDR3 protein: CASSLDPGTATGELFF
CDR3 DNA: TGCGCCAGCAGCTTGGACCCCGGGACAGCTACCGGGGAGCTGTTTTTT

V gene: TRBV19
J gene: TRBJ1-3
clone size: many
D gene: .
CDR3 length: 16
CDR3 protein: CASSIGSRSTGNTIYF
CDR3 DNA: TGTGCCAGTAGTATAGGGTCCCGGAGCACTGGAAACACCATATATTTT

V gene: TRBV15
J gene: TRBJ2-3
clone size: many
D gene: TRBD2
CDR3 length: 14
CDR3 protein: CATAAAGVRDTQYF
CDR3 DNA: TGTGCCACCGCAGCGGCGGGAGTTAGGGATACGCAGTATTTT

V gene: TRBV2
J gene: TRBJ1-5
clone size: many
D gene: TRBD1
CDR3 length: 15
CDR3 protein: CASSQQGMGNQPQHF
CDR3 DNA: TGTGCCAGCAGCCAACAGGGGATGGGCAATCAGCCCCAGCATTTT

V gene: TRBV19
J gene: TRBJ2-1
clone size: many
D gene: TRBD2
CDR3 length: 16
CDR3 protein: CASSTGLASIYNEQFF
CDR3 DNA: TGTGCCAGTAGTACGGGACTAGCGTCTATCTACAATGAGCAGTTCTTC

V gene: TRBV6-1
J gene: TRBJ1-5
clone size: many
D gene: .
CDR3 length: 12
CDR3 protein: CASNRQGQPQHF
CDR3 DNA: TGTGCCAGCAATCGTCAGGGACAGCCCCAGCATTTT